A single count supports the clone carrying this T cell receptor beta chain. Its target is not known. Random hexamers were used to reverse transcribe an amount of about 0.45 to 1 ug RNA. Amplification of TCR beta CDR3 by immunoSEQ multiplex PCR spanned 54 Vbeta and 13 Jbeta. TCRdb ran MiXCR on the immunoSEQ multiplex PCR reads and lists one entry per CDR3 protein. The table has fewer than 200,000 distinct CDR3 sequences, about 95% seen once. This entry comes from a study of CD8 T cells in Susac syndrome. Study-wide points: The relatively small number of individuals in the TCR sequencing and HLA analysis was acknowledged by the study.

From germline, CDR1 is DFQATT and CDR2 SNEGSKA (reference sequence). The CDR3 totals 11 residues. V trimming: 8 bases; J trimming: 9 bases; junction bases outside the gene matches: 6. The T cells that were sequenced for TCR beta were CD8+ and CD4+ cells from blood. The multiple sclerosis control group comprised treatment-naive patients with stable or active relapsing-remitting disease. The receptor was derived from a human donor with multiple sclerosis. The chain combines TRBV20-1 with TRBJ2-1; 8 nucleotides match TRBD2. Sequenced input: CD8+ T cells from PBMCs. The CDR3 spells CSIAGPPEQFF. The CDR3 DNA is TGCAGTATAGCGGGGCCCCCTGAGCAGTTCTTC.